This TCR beta chain was observed in a study of shared clonotypes between healthy human individuals. Study-wide context: Aged 18 to 49, the donors were a couple of women and a few men.

Study results and limitations: Clonotype sharing across a handful of donors was observed for about 5.2% of naive CD4 clonotypes. Depth of sequencing was expected to influence donor clonotype sharing.

Germline CDR1 and CDR2: SGDLS and YYNGEE. The CDR3 covers 16 residues. V was trimmed by 3 bases and J by 1 base, leaving 17 bases between them. Assay: immunoSEQ multiplex PCR; the TCRdb copy retains only in-frame clones and omits some. This sample has approximately 1.5 million clones, with approximately 98% found just once. As to this clone: Its cognate antigen is unknown.

The sequencing input was naive CD4+ T cells sorted from blood. Subset noted: CD45RA+ positively selected. The chain uses TRBV9 and TRBJ2-7, with D perhaps given as TRBD1 or TRBD2 (6 bases each). The sequence was obtained from a man aged 25-45 years in good health. The CDR3 DNA follows: TGTGCCAGCAGCGCCTCCCCCGGGGGCCCATCCTACGAGCAGTACTTC. Its translation is CASSASPGGPSYEQYF. The full variable domain, completed using reference TRBV9 and TRBJ2-7, is DSGVTQTPKHLITATGQRVTLRCSPRSGDLSVYWYQQSLDQGLQFLIQYYNGEERAKGNILERFSAQQFPDLHSELNLSSLELGDSALYFCASSASPGGPSYEQYFGPGTRLTVT.